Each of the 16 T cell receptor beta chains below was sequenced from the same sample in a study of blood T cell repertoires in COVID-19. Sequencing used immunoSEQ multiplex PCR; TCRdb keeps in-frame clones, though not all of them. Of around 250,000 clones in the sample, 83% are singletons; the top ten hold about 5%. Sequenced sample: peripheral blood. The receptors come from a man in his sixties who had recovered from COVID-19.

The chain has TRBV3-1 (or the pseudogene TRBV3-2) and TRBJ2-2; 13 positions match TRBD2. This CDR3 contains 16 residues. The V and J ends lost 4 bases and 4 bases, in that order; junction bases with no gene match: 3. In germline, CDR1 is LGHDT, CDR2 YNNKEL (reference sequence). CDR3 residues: CASSPRLAGGTGELFF. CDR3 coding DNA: TGTGCCAGCAGCCCCCGACTAGCGGGAGGCACCGGGGAGCTGTTTTTT.

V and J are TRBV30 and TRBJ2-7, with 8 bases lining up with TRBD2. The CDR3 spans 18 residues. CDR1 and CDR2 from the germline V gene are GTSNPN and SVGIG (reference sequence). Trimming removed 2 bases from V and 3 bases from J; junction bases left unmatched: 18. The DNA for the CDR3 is TGTGCCTGGAGTCCGCGTGGGGCTAGCGGGTTAACCAACTACGAGCAGTACTTC. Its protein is CAWSPRGASGLTNYEQYF.

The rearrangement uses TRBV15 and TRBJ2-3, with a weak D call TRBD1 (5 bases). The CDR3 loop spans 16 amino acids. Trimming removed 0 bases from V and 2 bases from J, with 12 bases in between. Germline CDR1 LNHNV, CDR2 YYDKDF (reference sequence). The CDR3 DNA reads TGTGCCACCAGCAGAGATCTCAGGGCTGACACAGATACGCAGTATTTT. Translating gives CATSRDLRADTDTQYF.

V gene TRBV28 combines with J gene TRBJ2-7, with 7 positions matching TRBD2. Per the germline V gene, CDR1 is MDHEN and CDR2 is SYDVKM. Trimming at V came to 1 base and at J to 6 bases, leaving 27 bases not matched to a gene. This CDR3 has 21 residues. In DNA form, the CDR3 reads TGTGCCAGCAGTTTATCCTGGATTGCCCATTCTCAGTCGGGGGGACCTACCGAGCAGTACTTC. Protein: CASSLSWIAHSQSGGPTEQYF.

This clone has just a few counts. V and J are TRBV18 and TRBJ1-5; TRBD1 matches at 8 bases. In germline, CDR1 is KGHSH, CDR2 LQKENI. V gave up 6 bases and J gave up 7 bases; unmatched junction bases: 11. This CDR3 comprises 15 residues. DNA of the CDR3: TGTGCCAGCTCGACGGGGACAGGAGAGCTACAGCCCCAGCATTTT. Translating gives CASSTGTGELQPQHF.

This CDR3 is CASSLGTGQNEQFF. CDR3 in DNA: TGTGCCAGCAGCTTAGGGACAGGGCAAAATGAGCAGTTCTTC. The chain has TRBV11-1 and TRBJ2-1, with TRBD1 identical over 8 bases. This CDR3 comprises 14 residues. The V gene end was trimmed by 1 base and the J gene end by 7 bases; junction bases not matched to a gene: 3. The germline V gene encodes CDR1 SGHAT and CDR2 FQDESV (reference sequence).

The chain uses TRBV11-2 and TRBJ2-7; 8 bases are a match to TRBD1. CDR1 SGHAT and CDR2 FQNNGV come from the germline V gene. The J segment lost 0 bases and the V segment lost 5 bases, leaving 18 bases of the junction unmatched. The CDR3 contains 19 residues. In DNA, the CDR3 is TGTGCCAGCAGCACAATAAGAAGAACTTCAGGGGGCTTCTCCTACGAGCAGTACTTC. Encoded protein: CASSTIRRTSGGFSYEQYF.

The chain's CDR3 is CASSGLRDSSHGYTF. The CDR3 DNA is TGTGCCAGCAGTGGGCTTAGGGACAGTTCCCATGGCTACACCTTC. The chain couples TRBV25-1 to TRBJ1-2, with 7 bases fitting TRBD1. Trimming removed 4 bases from V and 6 bases from J; junction bases left unmatched: 11. This CDR3 has 15 amino acids. Germline loops: CDR1 MGHDK, CDR2 SYGVNS.

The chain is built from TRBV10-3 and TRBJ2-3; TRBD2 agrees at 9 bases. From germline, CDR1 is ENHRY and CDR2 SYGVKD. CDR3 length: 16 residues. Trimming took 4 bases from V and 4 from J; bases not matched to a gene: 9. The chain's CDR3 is CAISVHSGSAADTQYF. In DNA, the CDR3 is TGTGCCATCAGTGTACATAGCGGGAGTGCTGCAGATACGCAGTATTTT.

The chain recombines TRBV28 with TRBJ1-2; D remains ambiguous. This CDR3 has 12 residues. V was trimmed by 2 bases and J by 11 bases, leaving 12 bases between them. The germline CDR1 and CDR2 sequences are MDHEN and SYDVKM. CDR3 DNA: TGTGCCAGCAGTTTACAGGCATACGCTTACACCTTC. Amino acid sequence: CASSLQAYAYTF.

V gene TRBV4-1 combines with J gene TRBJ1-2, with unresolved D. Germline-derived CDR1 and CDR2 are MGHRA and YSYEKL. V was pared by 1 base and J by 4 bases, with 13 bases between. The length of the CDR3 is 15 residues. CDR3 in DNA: TGCGCCAGCAGCCAAGGCCTCGGGGAACGCTATGGCTACACCTTC. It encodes CASSQGLGERYGYTF.

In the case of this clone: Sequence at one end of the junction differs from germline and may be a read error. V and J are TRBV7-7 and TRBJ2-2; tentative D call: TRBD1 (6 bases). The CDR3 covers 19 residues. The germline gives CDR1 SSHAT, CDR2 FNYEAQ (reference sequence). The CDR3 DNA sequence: TGTGCTAGCAGCAAAGGGTCCGGGACATCAGGTGCGAACACCGGGGAGCTGTTTTTT. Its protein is CASSKGSGTSGANTGELFF.

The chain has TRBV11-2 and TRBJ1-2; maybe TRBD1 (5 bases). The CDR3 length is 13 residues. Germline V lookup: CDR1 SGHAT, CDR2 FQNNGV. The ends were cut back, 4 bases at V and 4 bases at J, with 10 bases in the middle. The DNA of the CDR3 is TGTGCCAGCAGCTCCGCCGGGGGCTATGGCTACACCTTC. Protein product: CASSSAGGYGYTF.

CDR3 DNA: TGTGCCAGTAGTATCCGGGCAACGGGGACTGAAGCTTTCTTT. It codes for CASSIRATGTEAFF. V usage is TRBV19 and J usage is TRBJ1-1; no clear D. Germline values: CDR1 LNHDA, CDR2 SQIVND (reference sequence). The CDR3 totals 14 residues. The V and J ends lost 3 bases and 5 bases respectively, with 13 bases between them.

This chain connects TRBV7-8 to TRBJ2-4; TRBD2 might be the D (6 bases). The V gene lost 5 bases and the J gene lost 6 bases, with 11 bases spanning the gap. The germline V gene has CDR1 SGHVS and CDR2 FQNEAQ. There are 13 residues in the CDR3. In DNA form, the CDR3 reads TGTGCCAGCAGCGATACCGGGGGAAACATTCAGTACTTC. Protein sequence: CASSDTGGNIQYF.

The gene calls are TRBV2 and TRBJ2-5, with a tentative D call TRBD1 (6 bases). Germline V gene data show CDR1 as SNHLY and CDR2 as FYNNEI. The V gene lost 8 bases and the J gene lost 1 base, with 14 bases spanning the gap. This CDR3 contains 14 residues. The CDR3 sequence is CASHLQGIQETQYF. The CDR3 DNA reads TGTGCCAGCCATCTCCAGGGGATCCAAGAGACCCAGTACTTC.